Shown below are 15 T cell receptor beta chains from a single sample sequenced in a study of shared clonotypes between healthy human individuals. TCRdb keeps only in-frame clones here, not all; method: immunoSEQ multiplex PCR. Of more than 2 million clones listed, 95% were seen once; the top ten hold more than 0.1%. Sample: naive CD4+ T cells sorted from blood. Indicated subset: CD45RA+ positively selected. The origin of the receptors is a man younger than 30 in good health.

This clone appeared once. This chain uses TRBV4-3 with TRBJ2-5; 8 bases are shared with TRBD1. The CDR3 has 15 residues. The germline V gene encodes CDR1 LGHNA and CDR2 YSLEER. V lost 1 base to trimming and J lost 5 bases; unmatched junction nucleotides: 6. The DNA for the CDR3 is TGCGCCAGCAGCCAAGGGGCAGGGGGCGCCGAGACCCAGTACTTC. This gives the protein CASSQGAGGAETQYF.

The CDR3 region has the DNA TGTGCCAGCTCACCTGCGGGAAGTGAGGTCGGGGCTTTCTTT. It encodes CASSPAGSEVGAFF. The rearrangement joins TRBV18 to TRBJ1-1; D remains ambiguous. The CDR3 is 14 residues long. Deletions cut 3 bases from V and 11 bases from J, with 19 bases between. Germline values: CDR1 KGHSH, CDR2 LQKENI.

The CDR3 coding sequence is TGTGCCAGCAGTGAAACCCTCCCCAGCGGGGGGAGCTCCTACGAGCAGTACTTC. Its protein is CASSETLPSGGSSYEQYF. The chain carries TRBV6-1 and TRBJ2-7; TRBD2 matches at 9 bases. J gave up 0 bases and V 2 bases, and 11 bases lay outside the gene matches. Germline assignment: CDR1 MNHNS and CDR2 SASEGT. This CDR3 contains 18 residues.

The chain carries TRBV30 and TRBJ2-3, with TRBD2 matching over 10 bases. The germline gives CDR1 GTSNPN, CDR2 SVGIG (reference sequence). This CDR3 has 16 residues. Trimming took 3 bases from V and 6 from J; bases not matched to a gene: 12. CDR3 DNA: TGTGCCTGGAGCAAGATAAGGACTAGCGGCCCGGATACGCAGTATTTT. Translated, it gives CAWSKIRTSGPDTQYF.

In this sample, this clone turned up a few times. The V gene is TRBV2, the J gene TRBJ1-2; the D is unclear. V dropped 5 bases and J dropped 4 bases, with 5 bases sitting between them. The CDR3 spans 11 residues. Germline V CDR1 and CDR2: SNHLY, FYNNEI. CDR3 nucleotide sequence: TGTGCCAGCAGTCGAGGCTATGGCTACACCTTC. It is translated as CASSRGYGYTF.

With respect to this clone: Other DNA sequences in this specimen translate into the identical CDR3. This chain joins TRBV2 and TRBJ2-2; TRBD2 might be the D (6 bases). V lost 6 bases and J lost 0, with 8 bases in between. Germline V gives CDR1 SNHLY, CDR2 FYNNEI. This CDR3 has 14 amino acids. The DNA for the CDR3 is TGTGCCAGCAGGGGACTGACGAACACCGGGGAGCTGTTTTTT. Protein product: CASRGLTNTGELFF.

The rearrangement links TRBV2 to TRBJ2-4, with D possibly being TRBD1 (7 bases). V gave up 7 bases and J gave up 7 bases, with 17 bases separating them. Germline V gene data show CDR1 as SNHLY and CDR2 as FYNNEI. This CDR3 region has 14 residues. The DNA for the CDR3 is TGTGCCAGCACTGCGGAGGGGGCCTGGAACATTCAGTACTTC. Translation: CASTAEGAWNIQYF.

This chain links TRBV13 with TRBJ2-5; D is uncertain. CDR3 length: 13 residues. V dropped 5 bases and J dropped 4 bases, with 11 bases sitting between them. Per germline, CDR1 PRHDT and CDR2 FYEKMQ (reference sequence). The CDR3 DNA follows: TGTGCCAGCAGCCGCGGAATTCTAGAGACCCAGTACTTC. Translation: CASSRGILETQYF.

This chain links TRBV5-4 with TRBJ2-7; no reliable D call. The CDR3 is 15 residues long. Germline V gives CDR1 SGHNT, CDR2 YYREEE (reference sequence). V shed 4 bases and J shed 6 bases, with 20 bases lying between them. The CDR3 spells CASSRMDQDRPEQYF. The DNA of the CDR3 is TGTGCCAGCAGCCGCATGGACCAGGATAGGCCCGAGCAGTACTTC.

The chain uses TRBV7-9 and TRBJ1-1; tentative D call: TRBD1 (6 bases). CDR1 is SEHNR, CDR2 FQNEAQ, per germline (reference sequence). Trimming removed 1 base from V and 1 base from J, with 7 bases in between. CDR3 length equals 14 residues. The CDR3 is CASSLGDTNTEAFF. The CDR3 coding sequence is TGTGCCAGCAGCTTAGGGGACACGAACACTGAAGCTTTCTTT.

The rearrangement links TRBV6-1 to TRBJ2-7; tentatively, D is TRBD2 (6 bases). Per germline, CDR1 MNHNS and CDR2 SASEGT. This CDR3 comprises 17 residues. V lost 2 bases and J lost 3, with 20 bases in between. The CDR3, as DNA: TGTGCCAGCAGTGAAATTGTCTCGGCGGGGCTTCGCTACGAGCAGTACTTC. This codes for CASSEIVSAGLRYEQYF.

As for this clone: Other nucleotide sequences in the sample specify the same CDR3. The CDR3 DNA reads TGTGCCAGCAGTTACTATGGCGAGCAGTACTTC. This encodes CASSYYGEQYF. The chain combines TRBV6-5 with TRBJ2-7, with D unclear. The CDR3 consists of 11 residues. V dropped 1 base and J dropped 6 bases, with 4 bases sitting between them. Germline V gene data show CDR1 as MNHEY and CDR2 as SVGAGI.

This chain connects TRBV30 to TRBJ2-2; 8 nucleotides align to TRBD2. The V segment lost 0 bases and the J segment 4 bases; nucleotides outside the gene matches: 7. The CDR3 runs to 16 residues. Germline CDR1 GTSNPN, CDR2 SVGIG (reference sequence). DNA of the CDR3: TGTGCCTGGAGTGTACGACGGGGGGGTGTCACCGGGGAGCTGTTTTTT. It specifies CAWSVRRGGVTGELFF.

V gene TRBV6-1 combines with J gene TRBJ1-5; maybe TRBD1 (5 bases). V dropped 9 bases and J dropped 5 bases, with 11 bases sitting between them. This CDR3 comprises 12 residues. CDR1 and CDR2 from the germline V gene are MNHNS and SASEGT. The CDR3 protein is CASPRGDQPQHF. CDR3 nucleotide sequence: TGTGCCAGTCCGAGGGGAGATCAGCCCCAGCATTTT.

This chain links TRBV6-1 with TRBJ2-5; D call uncertain. CDR3 size: 16 residues. Per the germline V gene, CDR1 is MNHNS and CDR2 is SASEGT. V lost 1 base to trimming and J lost 2 bases, with 14 bases between them. CDR3 bases: TGTGCCAGCAGTGAAGGGCAGGCCCGTCGGCAAGAGACCCAGTACTTC. Amino acid sequence: CASSEGQARRQETQYF.